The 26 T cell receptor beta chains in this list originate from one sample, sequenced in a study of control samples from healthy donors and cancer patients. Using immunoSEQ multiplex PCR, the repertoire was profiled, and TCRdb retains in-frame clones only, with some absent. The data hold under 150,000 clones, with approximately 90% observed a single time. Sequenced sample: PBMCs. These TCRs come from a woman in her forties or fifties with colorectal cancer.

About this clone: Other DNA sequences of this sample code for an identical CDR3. CDR3 in amino acids: CASSLDGTGGAGELFF. Written as DNA, the CDR3 is TGTGCCAGCAGCTTGGACGGGACAGGGGGTGCCGGGGAGCTGTTTTTT. This chain links TRBV5-6 with TRBJ2-2; 11 nucleotides align to TRBD1. CDR3 length: 16 amino acids. V lost 0 bases to trimming and J lost 6 bases; unmatched junction nucleotides: 4. Germline V gives CDR1 SGHDT, CDR2 YYEEEE. Complete variable domain (other parts from reference TRBV5-6 and TRBJ2-2): DAGVTQSPTHLIKTRGQQVTLRCSPKSGHDTVSWYQQALGQGPQFIFQYYEEEERQRGNFPDRFSGHQFPNYSSELNVNALLLGDSALYLCASSLDGTGGAGELFFGEGSRLTVL.

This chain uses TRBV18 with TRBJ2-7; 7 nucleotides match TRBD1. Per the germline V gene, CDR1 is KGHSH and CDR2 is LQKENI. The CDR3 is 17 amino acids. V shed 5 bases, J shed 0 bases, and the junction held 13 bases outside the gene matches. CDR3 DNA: TGTGCCAGCTCAGGGAGCTTGACGGGACAGTACTCCTACGAGCAGTACTTC. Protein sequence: CASSGSLTGQYSYEQYF.

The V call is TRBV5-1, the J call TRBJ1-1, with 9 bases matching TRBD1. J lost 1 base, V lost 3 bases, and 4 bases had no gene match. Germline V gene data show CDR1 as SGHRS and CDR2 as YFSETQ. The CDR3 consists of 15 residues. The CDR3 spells CASSSWDRENTEAFF. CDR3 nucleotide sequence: TGCGCCAGCAGCTCCTGGGACAGGGAGAACACTGAAGCTTTCTTT.

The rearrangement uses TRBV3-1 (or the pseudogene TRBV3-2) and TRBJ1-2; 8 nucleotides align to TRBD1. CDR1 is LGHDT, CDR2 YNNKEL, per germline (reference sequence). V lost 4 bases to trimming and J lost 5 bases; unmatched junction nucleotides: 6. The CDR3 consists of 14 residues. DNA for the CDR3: TGTGCCAGCAGCCCCCCAGGGGGCAAGTATGGCTACACCTTC. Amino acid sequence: CASSPPGGKYGYTF.

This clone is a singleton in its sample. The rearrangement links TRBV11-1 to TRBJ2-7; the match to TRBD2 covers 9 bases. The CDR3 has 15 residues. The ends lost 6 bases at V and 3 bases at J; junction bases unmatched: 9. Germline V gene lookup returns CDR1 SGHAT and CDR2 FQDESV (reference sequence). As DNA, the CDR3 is TGTGCCAGCAGTTCTGGACTAGCGTATGACTACGAGCAGTACTTC. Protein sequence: CASSSGLAYDYEQYF. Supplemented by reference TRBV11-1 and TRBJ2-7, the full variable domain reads EAEVAQSPRYKITEKSQAVAFWCDPISGHATLYWYRQILGQGPELLVQFQDESVVDDSQLPKDRFSAERLKGVDSTLKIQPAELGDSAMYLCASSSGLAYDYEQYFGPGTRLTVT.

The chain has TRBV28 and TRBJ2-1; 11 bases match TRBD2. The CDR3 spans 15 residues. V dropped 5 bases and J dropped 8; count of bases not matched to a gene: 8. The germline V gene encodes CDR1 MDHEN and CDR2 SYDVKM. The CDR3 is CASSTSLAGGYEQFF. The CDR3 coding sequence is TGTGCCAGCAGTACCTCTCTAGCGGGAGGCTATGAGCAGTTCTTC.

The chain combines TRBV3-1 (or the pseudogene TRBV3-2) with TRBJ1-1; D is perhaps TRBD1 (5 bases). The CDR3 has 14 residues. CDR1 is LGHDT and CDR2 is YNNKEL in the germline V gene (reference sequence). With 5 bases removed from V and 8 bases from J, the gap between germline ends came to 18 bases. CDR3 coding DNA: TGTGCCAGCAGCGCTGGGACGAAGCTTACGGAAGCTTTCTTT. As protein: CASSAGTKLTEAFF.

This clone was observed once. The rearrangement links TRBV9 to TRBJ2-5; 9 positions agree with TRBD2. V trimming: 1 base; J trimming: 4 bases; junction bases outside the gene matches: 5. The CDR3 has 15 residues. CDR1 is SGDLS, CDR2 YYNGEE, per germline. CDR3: CASSVLAGSPETQYF. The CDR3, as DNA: TGTGCCAGCAGCGTACTAGCGGGGAGTCCAGAGACCCAGTACTTC.

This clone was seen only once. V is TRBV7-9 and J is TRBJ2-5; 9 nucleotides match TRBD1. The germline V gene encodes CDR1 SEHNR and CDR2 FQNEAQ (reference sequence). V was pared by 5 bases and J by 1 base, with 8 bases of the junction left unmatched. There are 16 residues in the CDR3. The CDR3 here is CASSTYRTGVQETQYF. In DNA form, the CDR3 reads TGTGCCAGCAGCACTTATCGGACAGGGGTCCAAGAGACCCAGTACTTC.

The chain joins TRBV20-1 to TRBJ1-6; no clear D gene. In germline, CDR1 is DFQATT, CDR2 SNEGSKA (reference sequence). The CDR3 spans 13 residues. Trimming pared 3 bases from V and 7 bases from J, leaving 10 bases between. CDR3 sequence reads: CSASMEYNSPLHF. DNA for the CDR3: TGCAGTGCTAGTATGGAGTACAATTCACCCCTCCACTTT.

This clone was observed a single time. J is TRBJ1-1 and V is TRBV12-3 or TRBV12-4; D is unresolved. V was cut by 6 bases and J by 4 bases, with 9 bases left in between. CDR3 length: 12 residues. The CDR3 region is CASRGVGTEAFF. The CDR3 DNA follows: TGTGCCAGCAGGGGCGTGGGCACTGAAGCTTTCTTT.

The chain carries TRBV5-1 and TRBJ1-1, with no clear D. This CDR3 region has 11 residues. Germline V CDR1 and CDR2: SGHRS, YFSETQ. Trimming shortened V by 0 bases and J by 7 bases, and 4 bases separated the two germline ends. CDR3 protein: CASSLGNEAFF. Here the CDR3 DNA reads TGCGCCAGCAGCTTGGGAAATGAAGCTTTCTTT.

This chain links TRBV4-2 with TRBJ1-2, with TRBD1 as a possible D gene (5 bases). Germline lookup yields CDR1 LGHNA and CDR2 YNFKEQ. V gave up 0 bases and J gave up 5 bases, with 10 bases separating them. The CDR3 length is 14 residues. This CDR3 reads CASSQETGDYGYTF. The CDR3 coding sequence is TGTGCCAGCAGCCAAGAGACGGGGGATTATGGCTACACCTTC.

The CDR3 protein is CSASLAGEIHNEQFF. CDR3 nucleotide sequence: TGCAGTGCTAGTCTAGCGGGAGAGATCCACAATGAGCAGTTCTTC. This chain joins TRBV20-1 and TRBJ2-1; 10 positions match TRBD2. CDR1 is DFQATT, CDR2 SNEGSKA, per germline (reference sequence). After removal of 3 bases from V and 5 bases from J, the junction contained 7 bases not matched to a gene. This CDR3 region has 15 residues.

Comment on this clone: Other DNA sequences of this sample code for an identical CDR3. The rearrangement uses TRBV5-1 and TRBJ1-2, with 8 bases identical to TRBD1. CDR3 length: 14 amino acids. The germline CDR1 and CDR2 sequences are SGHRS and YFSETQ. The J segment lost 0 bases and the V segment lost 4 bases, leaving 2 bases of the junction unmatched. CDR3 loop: CASSLGQANYGYTF. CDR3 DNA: TGCGCCAGCAGCCTGGGACAGGCTAACTATGGCTACACCTTC.

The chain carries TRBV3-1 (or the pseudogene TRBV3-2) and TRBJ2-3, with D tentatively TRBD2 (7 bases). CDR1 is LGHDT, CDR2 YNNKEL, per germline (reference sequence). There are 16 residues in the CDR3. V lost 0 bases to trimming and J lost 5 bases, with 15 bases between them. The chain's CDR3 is CASSQEYRGAIDTQYF. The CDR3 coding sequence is TGTGCCAGCAGCCAAGAGTACCGGGGGGCGATAGATACGCAGTATTTT.

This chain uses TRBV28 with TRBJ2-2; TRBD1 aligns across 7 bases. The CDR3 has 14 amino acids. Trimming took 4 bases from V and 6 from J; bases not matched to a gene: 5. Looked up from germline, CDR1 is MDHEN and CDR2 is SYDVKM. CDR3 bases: TGTGCCAGCAGTTCTCCAGGGGGTTCCGGGGAGCTGTTTTTT. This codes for CASSSPGGSGELFF.

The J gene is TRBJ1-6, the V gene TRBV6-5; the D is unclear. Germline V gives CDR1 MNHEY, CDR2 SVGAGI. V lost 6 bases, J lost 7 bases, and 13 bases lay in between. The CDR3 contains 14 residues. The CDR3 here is CASSQPGGNSPLHF. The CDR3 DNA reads TGTGCCAGCAGCCAACCCGGAGGGAATTCACCCCTCCACTTT.

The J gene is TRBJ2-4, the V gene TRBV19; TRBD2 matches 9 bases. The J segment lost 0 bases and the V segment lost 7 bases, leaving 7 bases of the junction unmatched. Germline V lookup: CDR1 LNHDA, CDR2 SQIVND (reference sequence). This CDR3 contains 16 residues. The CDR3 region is CASMTSGRGAKNIQYF. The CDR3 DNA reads TGTGCCAGTATGACTAGCGGAAGGGGAGCCAAAAACATTCAGTACTTC.

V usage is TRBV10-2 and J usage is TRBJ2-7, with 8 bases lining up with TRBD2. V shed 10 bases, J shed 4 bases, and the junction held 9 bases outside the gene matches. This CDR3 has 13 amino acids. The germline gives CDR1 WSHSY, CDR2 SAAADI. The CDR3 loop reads CATGRDTRYEQYF. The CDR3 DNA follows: TGCGCCACCGGGAGGGACACTCGTTACGAGCAGTACTTC.

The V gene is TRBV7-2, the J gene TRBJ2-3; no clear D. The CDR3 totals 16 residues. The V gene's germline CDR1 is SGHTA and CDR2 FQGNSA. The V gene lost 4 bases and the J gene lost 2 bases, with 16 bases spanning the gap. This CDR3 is CASSSKLQLYTDTQYF. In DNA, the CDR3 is TGTGCCAGCAGCTCGAAGCTCCAATTATACACAGATACGCAGTATTTT.

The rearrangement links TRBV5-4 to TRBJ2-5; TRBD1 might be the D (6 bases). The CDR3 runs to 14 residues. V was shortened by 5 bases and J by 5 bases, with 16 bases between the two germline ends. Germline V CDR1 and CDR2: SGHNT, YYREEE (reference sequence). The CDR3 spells CASRDQGLGETQYF. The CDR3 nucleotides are TGTGCCAGCAGGGATCAGGGGCTTGGCGAGACCCAGTACTTC.

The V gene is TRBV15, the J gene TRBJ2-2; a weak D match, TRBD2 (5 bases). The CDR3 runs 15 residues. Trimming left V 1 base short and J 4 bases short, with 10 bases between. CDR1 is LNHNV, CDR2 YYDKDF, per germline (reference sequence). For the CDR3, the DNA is TGTGCCACCAGCAGAGGAGGGTCGGGCACCGGGGAGCTGTTTTTT. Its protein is CATSRGGSGTGELFF.

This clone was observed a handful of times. The CDR3 here is CASSGQGKHGYTF. DNA for the CDR3: TGTGCCAGTAGCGGACAGGGAAAGCATGGCTACACCTTC. The chain is built from TRBV19 and TRBJ1-2; 8 bases are a match to TRBD1. The germline gives CDR1 LNHDA, CDR2 SQIVND (reference sequence). V trimming: 6 bases; J trimming: 6 bases; junction bases outside the gene matches: 6. The CDR3 extends over 13 amino acids.

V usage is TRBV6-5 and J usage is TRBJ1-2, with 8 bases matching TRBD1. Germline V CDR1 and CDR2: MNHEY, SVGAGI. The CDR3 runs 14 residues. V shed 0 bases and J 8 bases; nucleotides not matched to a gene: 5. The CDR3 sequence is CASSYSGQGQGYTF. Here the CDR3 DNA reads TGTGCCAGCAGTTACTCTGGACAGGGTCAGGGCTACACCTTC.

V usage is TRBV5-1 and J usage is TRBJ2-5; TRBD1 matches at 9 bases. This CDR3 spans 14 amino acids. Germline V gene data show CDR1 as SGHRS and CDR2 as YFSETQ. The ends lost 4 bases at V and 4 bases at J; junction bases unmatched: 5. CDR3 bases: TGCGCCAGCAGCCGATGGACAGGGGCAGAGACCCAGTACTTC. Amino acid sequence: CASSRWTGAETQYF.